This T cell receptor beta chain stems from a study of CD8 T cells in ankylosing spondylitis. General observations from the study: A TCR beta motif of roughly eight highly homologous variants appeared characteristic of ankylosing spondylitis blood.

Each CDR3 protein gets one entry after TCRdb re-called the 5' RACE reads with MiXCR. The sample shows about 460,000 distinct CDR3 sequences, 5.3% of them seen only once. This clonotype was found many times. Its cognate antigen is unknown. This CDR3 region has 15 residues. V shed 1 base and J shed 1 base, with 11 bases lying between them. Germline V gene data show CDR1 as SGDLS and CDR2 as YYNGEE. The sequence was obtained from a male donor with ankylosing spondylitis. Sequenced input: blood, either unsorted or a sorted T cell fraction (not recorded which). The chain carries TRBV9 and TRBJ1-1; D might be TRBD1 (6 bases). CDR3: CASSVQGFRNTEAFF. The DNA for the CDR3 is TGTGCCAGCAGCGTACAGGGGTTTCGGAACACTGAAGCTTTCTTT. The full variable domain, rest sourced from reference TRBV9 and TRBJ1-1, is DSGVTQTPKHLITATGQRVTLRCSPRSGDLSVYWYQQSLDQGLQFLIQYYNGEERAKGNILERFSAQQFPDLHSELNLSSLELGDSALYFCASSVQGFRNTEAFFGQGTRLTVV.